A single sample gave rise to the 11 T cell receptor beta chains below, sequenced in a study of CD8+CD57+ T cells in acquired aplastic anemia. Selection for sequencing was limited to patients who had shown CD8+CD57+ cell expansion by flow cytometry. For CDR3 and TCR beta VDJ profiling, genomic DNA was the template used. TCRdb fed the reads into MiXCR, producing one record per CDR3 protein. The sample lists tens of thousands of distinct CDR3 sequences; over 55% were seen once. Material: sorted CD4+, CD8+, or CD8+CD57+ T cells (not recorded which) from PBMCs. These receptors were collected from a human donor with aplastic anemia.

The V gene is TRBV20-1, the J gene TRBJ1-2; D is unclear. CDR1 and CDR2 (germline): DFQATT, SNEGSKA (reference sequence). The CDR3 sequence is 14 residues long. V lost 5 bases and J 4 bases, leaving 17 bases between the germline ends. The CDR3 DNA is TGCAGTGCTTCACCTGAAGGAGGCTTCTATGGCTACACCTTC. Its translation is CSASPEGGFYGYTF.

The V gene is TRBV10-3, the J gene TRBJ2-7, with TRBD1 matching 10 bases. The V segment lost 4 bases and the J segment 5 bases; nucleotides outside the gene matches: 5. The CDR3 contains 14 residues. Germline lookup yields CDR1 ENHRY and CDR2 SYGVKD. The CDR3, as DNA: TGTGCCATCAGTGGTGGGACAGGGGAAAACGAGCAGTACTTC. It is translated as CAISGGTGENEQYF.

This clonotype was picked up one time. The V and J genes are TRBV25-1 and TRBJ2-1; TRBD1 is a possible D gene (6 bases). Germline CDR1 and CDR2: MGHDK and SYGVNS. CDR3 length: 14 amino acids. Between the trimmed V and J ends, which lost 6 bases and 4 bases, there was a span of 13 bases. The CDR3 nucleotides read TGTGCCAGCAGCCTAATTAGGGGGTACAATGAGCAGTTCTTC. This codes for CASSLIRGYNEQFF.

The gene calls are TRBV2 and TRBJ1-5, with unresolved D. V was clipped by 3 bases and J by 7 bases, with 13 bases between them. CDR1 is SNHLY, CDR2 FYNNEI, per germline. The CDR3 loop spans 14 amino acids. CDR3: CASSDTTKYQPQHF. The CDR3 DNA reads TGTGCCAGCAGTGACACGACCAAATACCAGCCCCAGCATTTT.

The chain is built from TRBV15 and TRBJ1-1; TRBD1 agrees at 8 bases. Germline V CDR1 and CDR2: LNHNV, YYDKDF (reference sequence). Trimming removed 0 bases from V and 7 bases from J; junction bases left unmatched: 1. This CDR3 region has 13 residues. The CDR3 nucleotides read TGTGCCACCAGCAGAGAGACAGGGGTTGAAGCTTTCTTT. This codes for CATSRETGVEAFF.

The J gene is TRBJ1-2, the V gene TRBV7-6; 7 bases agree with TRBD1. Trimming removed 10 bases from V and 5 bases from J; junction bases left unmatched: 10. The germline gives CDR1 SGHVS, CDR2 FNYEAQ. CDR3 size: 13 residues. CDR3 sequence reads: CAISEQDRYGYTF. CDR3 in DNA: TGTGCCATCAGTGAGCAGGACAGGTATGGCTACACCTTC.

The chain employs TRBV7-2 and TRBJ2-2; D gene ambiguous. Trimming pared 5 bases from V and 7 bases from J, leaving 8 bases between. This CDR3 has 12 amino acids. From germline, CDR1 is SGHTA and CDR2 FQGNSA. CDR3 in DNA: TGTGCCAGCAGCCTCGAACTCGGGGAGCTGTTTTTT. Its translation is CASSLELGELFF.

This chain uses TRBV15 with TRBJ1-1, with D maybe TRBD1 (5 bases). The CDR3 is 14 residues long. Trimming cost V 0 bases and J 4 bases, with 9 bases left between them. Looked up from germline, CDR1 is LNHNV and CDR2 is YYDKDF (reference sequence). The CDR3 sequence: CATSRDPGITEAFF. As DNA, the CDR3 is TGTGCCACCAGCAGAGATCCAGGGATCACTGAAGCTTTCTTT.

This chain joins TRBV24-1 and TRBJ1-2; D is perhaps TRBD1 (5 bases). The V and J ends lost 1 base and 14 bases respectively, with 16 bases between them. In germline, CDR1 is KGHDR, CDR2 SFDVKD. This CDR3 contains 13 residues. Here the CDR3 reads CATSDFGTGETTF. The CDR3, as DNA: TGTGCCACCAGTGATTTCGGGACCGGAGAAACGACCTTC.

In its sample, this clonotype was seen a few times. The gene calls are TRBV7-2 and TRBJ1-5; the D is unclear. CDR3 length: 13 residues. Germline V gives CDR1 SGHTA, CDR2 FQGNSA. V dropped 1 base and J dropped 7 bases, with 8 bases sitting between them. This CDR3 is CASSLEPNQPQHF. The CDR3 DNA reads as TGTGCCAGCAGCTTAGAGCCCAACCAGCCCCAGCATTTT.

The gene calls are TRBV10-2 and TRBJ2-4; no reliable D call. Germline V lookup: CDR1 WSHSY, CDR2 SAAADI. The V end lost 6 bases, the J end lost 4 bases, and 10 bases lay between the germline ends. CDR3 length: 13 residues. Written as DNA, the CDR3 is TGCGCCAGCAGGGCTAGTCAGAAAAACATTCAGTACTTC. The encoded protein is CASRASQKNIQYF.